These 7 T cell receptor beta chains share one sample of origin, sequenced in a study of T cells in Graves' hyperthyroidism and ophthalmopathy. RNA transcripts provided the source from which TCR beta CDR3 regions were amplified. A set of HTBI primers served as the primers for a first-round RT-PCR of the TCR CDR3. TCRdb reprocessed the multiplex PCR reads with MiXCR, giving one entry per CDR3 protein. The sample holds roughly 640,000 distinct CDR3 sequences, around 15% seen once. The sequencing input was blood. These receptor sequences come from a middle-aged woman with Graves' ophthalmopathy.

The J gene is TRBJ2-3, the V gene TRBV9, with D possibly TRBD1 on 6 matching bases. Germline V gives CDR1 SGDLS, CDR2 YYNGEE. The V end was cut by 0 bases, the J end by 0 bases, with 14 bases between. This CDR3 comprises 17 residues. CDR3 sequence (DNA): TGTGCCAGCAGCGTAGGCCCCGGACAGATTAGCACAGATACGCAGTATTTT. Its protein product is CASSVGPGQISTDTQYF.

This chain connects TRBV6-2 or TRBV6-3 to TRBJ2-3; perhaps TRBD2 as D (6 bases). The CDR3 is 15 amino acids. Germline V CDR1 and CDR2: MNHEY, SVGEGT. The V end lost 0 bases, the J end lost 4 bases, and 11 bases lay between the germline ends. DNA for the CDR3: TGTGCCAGCAGTTACTCTGTGCGGGGCTCAGATACGCAGTATTTT. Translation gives CASSYSVRGSDTQYF.

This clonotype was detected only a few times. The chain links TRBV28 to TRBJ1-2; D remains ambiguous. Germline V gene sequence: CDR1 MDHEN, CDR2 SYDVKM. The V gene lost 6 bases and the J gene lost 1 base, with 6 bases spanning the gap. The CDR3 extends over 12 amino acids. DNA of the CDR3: TGTGCCAGCAGCTTCTATAACTATGGCTACACCTTC. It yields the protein CASSFYNYGYTF.

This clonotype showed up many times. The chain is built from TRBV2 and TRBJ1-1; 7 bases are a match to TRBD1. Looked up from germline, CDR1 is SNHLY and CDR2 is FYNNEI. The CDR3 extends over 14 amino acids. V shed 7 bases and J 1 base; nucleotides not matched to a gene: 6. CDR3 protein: CASNADRRNTEAFF. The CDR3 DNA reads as TGTGCCAGCAACGCGGACAGGAGGAACACTGAAGCTTTCTTT.

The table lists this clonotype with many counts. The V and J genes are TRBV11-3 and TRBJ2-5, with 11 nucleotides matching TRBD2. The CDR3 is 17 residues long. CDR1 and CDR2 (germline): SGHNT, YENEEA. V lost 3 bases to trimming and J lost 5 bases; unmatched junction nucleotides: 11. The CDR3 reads CASSFPRIAGGRETQYF. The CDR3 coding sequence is TGTGCCAGCAGCTTCCCTCGGATAGCGGGAGGGAGGGAGACCCAGTACTTC.

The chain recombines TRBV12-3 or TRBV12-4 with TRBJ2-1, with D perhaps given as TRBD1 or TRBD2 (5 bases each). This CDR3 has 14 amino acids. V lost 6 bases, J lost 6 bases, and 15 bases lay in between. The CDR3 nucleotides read TGTGCCAGCAGCCGCCCGGGACCCGCCAATGAGCAGTTCTTC. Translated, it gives CASSRPGPANEQFF.

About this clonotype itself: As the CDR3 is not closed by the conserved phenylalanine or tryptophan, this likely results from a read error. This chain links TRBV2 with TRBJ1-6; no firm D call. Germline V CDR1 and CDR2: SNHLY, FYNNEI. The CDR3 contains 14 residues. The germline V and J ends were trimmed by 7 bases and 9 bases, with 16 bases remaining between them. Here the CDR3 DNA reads TGTGCCAGCATCGCAGACCGAGAGACTTCACCCCTCCACCTT. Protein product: CASIADRETSPLHL.